The 18 T cell receptor beta chains given below trace back to one sample, sequenced in a study of T cell responses to AZD1222 COVID-19 vaccine. Assay used: immunoSEQ multiplex PCR; TCRdb lists only in-frame clones, some missing. This table has 100,000 to 150,000 clones, less than 90% appearing once. The sequencing here drew on peripheral blood, taken on day 0 of AZD1222 vaccination. All receptors derive from an adult in good health.

The chain recombines TRBV9 with TRBJ1-1, with 11 nucleotides matching TRBD1. The CDR3 extends over 14 amino acids. V was pared by 2 bases and J by 5 bases, with 2 bases of the junction left unmatched. Germline V gives CDR1 SGDLS, CDR2 YYNGEE. Here the CDR3 reads CASSVGQGGTEAFF. CDR3 sequence (DNA): TGTGCCAGCAGCGTGGGACAGGGGGGGACTGAAGCTTTCTTT.

The V and J genes are TRBV18 and TRBJ1-6, with TRBD1 matching 11 bases. V lost 3 bases to trimming and J lost 1 base; unmatched junction nucleotides: 8. The CDR3 sequence is 19 residues long. Germline CDR1 and CDR2: KGHSH and LQKENI. CDR3 sequence: CASSPRTGGGSSYNSPLHF. Written as DNA, the CDR3 is TGTGCCAGCTCACCGCGGACAGGGGGCGGGAGTTCCTATAATTCACCCCTCCACTTT.

The V and J genes are TRBV27 and TRBJ2-7; 7 bases align to TRBD2. Germline CDR1 MNHEY, CDR2 SMNVEV (reference sequence). This CDR3 comprises 16 residues. V dropped 0 bases and J dropped 5; count of bases not matched to a gene: 10. The CDR3 DNA sequence: TGTGCCAGCAGTTTATCGTCCATGGGGGGGGTGGACGAGCAGTACTTC. Translation: CASSLSSMGGVDEQYF.

The chain has TRBV5-1 and TRBJ1-3; 9 bases match TRBD1. This CDR3 is built from 15 residues. With V trimmed by 4 bases and J by 4 bases, 6 bases remained unmatched. Per germline, CDR1 SGHRS and CDR2 YFSETQ. The chain's CDR3 is CASSAGTGIGNTIYF. The CDR3 DNA follows: TGCGCCAGCAGCGCCGGGACAGGGATCGGAAACACCATATATTTT.

The genes are TRBV7-8 and TRBJ2-7; 10 bases match TRBD1. The germline CDR1 and CDR2 sequences are SGHVS and FQNEAQ. This CDR3 has 13 residues. V was clipped by 11 bases and J by 2 bases; unmatched bases: 6. CDR3 amino acids: CASSGTGAYEQYF. Written as DNA, the CDR3 is TGTGCCTCCTCCGGGACAGGGGCCTACGAGCAGTACTTC.

The chain uses TRBV4-3 and TRBJ1-1; 9 bases are shared with TRBD1. Looked up from germline, CDR1 is LGHNA and CDR2 is YSLEER. The CDR3 spans 13 residues. V dropped 3 bases and J dropped 7; count of bases not matched to a gene: 3. CDR3 DNA: TGCGCCAGCAGCCATAGACAGGGGGATGAAGCTTTCTTT. This encodes CASSHRQGDEAFF.

This clone was picked up a small number of times. The CDR3 nucleotides read TGTGCCAGCTCACCTCCCGCCAGGGGTAATTCACCCCTCCACTTT. This gives the protein CASSPPARGNSPLHF. The rearrangement links TRBV18 to TRBJ1-6; tentatively, D is TRBD1 (6 bases). With 3 bases removed from V and 6 bases from J, the gap between germline ends came to 12 bases. Germline CDR1 reads KGHSH; CDR2 reads LQKENI. CDR3 length: 15 residues.

V and J are TRBV6-5 and TRBJ1-1; 11 bases are shared with TRBD1. J lost 5 bases, V lost 7 bases, and 9 bases had no gene match. This CDR3 comprises 15 residues. CDR1 and CDR2 (germline): MNHEY, SVGAGI. DNA of the CDR3: TGTGCCAGCACCCAATCGGGACAGGGGGTTACTGAAGCTTTCTTT. It translates to CASTQSGQGVTEAFF.

The chain is built from TRBV7-2 and TRBJ2-1; D is unresolved. Trimming left V 5 bases short and J 10 bases short, with 18 bases between. Germline CDR1 and CDR2: SGHTA and FQGNSA. The CDR3 is 14 residues long. The CDR3: CASSPDLLIREQFF. The CDR3 DNA follows: TGTGCCAGCAGCCCGGACCTACTTATCAGGGAGCAGTTCTTC.

V is TRBV3-1 (or the pseudogene TRBV3-2) and J is TRBJ2-3; D may be TRBD2 (6 bases). V lost 1 base, J lost 1 base, and 6 bases lay in between. In germline, CDR1 is LGHDT, CDR2 YNNKEL (reference sequence). The CDR3 extends over 14 amino acids. The CDR3 here is CASSQAGGTDTQYF. The CDR3 region has the DNA TGTGCCAGCAGCCAAGCGGGGGGCACAGATACGCAGTATTTT.

CDR3 sequence (DNA): TGTGCCAGCTCAGCGCAGGGCTCCTACAATGAGCAGTTCTTC. The encoded protein is CASSAQGSYNEQFF. The chain employs TRBV18 and TRBJ2-1, with D possibly TRBD1 on 5 matching bases. CDR1 is KGHSH, CDR2 LQKENI, per germline. Trimming removed 5 bases from V and 0 bases from J, with 8 bases in between. The CDR3 is made up of 14 amino acids.

J is TRBJ1-1 and V is TRBV11-3; 7 bases line up with TRBD1. The junction had 4 bases not matched to a gene; V was cut back by 2 bases and J by 4 bases. Germline V gene data show CDR1 as SGHNT and CDR2 as YENEEA. The CDR3 extends over 14 amino acids. CDR3 in DNA: TGTGCCAGCAGCTTACCAGGGGGTAGCACTGAAGCTTTCTTT. This encodes CASSLPGGSTEAFF.

The chain joins TRBV27 to TRBJ2-2; the D gene is possibly TRBD1 (5 bases). This CDR3 contains 14 residues. V was shortened by 7 bases and J by 4 bases, with 13 bases between the two germline ends. Per the germline V gene, CDR1 is MNHEY and CDR2 is SMNVEV (reference sequence). The CDR3 DNA sequence: TGTGCCAGCACCCTGGGGCTCGGCACCGGGGAGCTGTTTTTT. Translation: CASTLGLGTGELFF.

This clone was picked up one time. The J gene is TRBJ1-1, the V gene TRBV5-1, with a possible D match to TRBD1 (5 bases). Germline CDR1 is SGHRS and CDR2 is YFSETQ. V was pared by 2 bases and J by 3 bases, with 14 bases between. The CDR3 is 15 residues long. The CDR3 region is CASSFQGGFDTEAFF. CDR3 coding DNA: TGCGCCAGCAGCTTTCAGGGAGGGTTCGACACTGAAGCTTTCTTT.

This sequence joins TRBV10-1 and TRBJ1-1, with TRBD1 as a possible D gene (5 bases). Deletions cut 5 bases from V and 1 base from J, with 11 bases between. In germline, CDR1 is WNHNN, CDR2 SYGVQD (reference sequence). The CDR3 covers 14 residues. CDR3 loop: CASSSRAGNTEAFF. In DNA form, the CDR3 reads TGCGCCAGCAGTAGCAGGGCGGGGAACACTGAAGCTTTCTTT.

The gene calls are TRBV4-2 and TRBJ1-4; 9 positions agree with TRBD1. The CDR3 has 16 amino acids. V was clipped by 1 base and J by 8 bases; unmatched bases: 8. The germline V gene encodes CDR1 LGHNA and CDR2 YNFKEQ. The CDR3 sequence: CASSQVPGQGDEKLFF. CDR3 nucleotides: TGTGCCAGCAGCCAAGTTCCGGGACAGGGAGACGAAAAACTGTTTTTT.

The chain recombines TRBV4-2 with TRBJ2-3, with 7 bases lining up with TRBD2. Germline CDR1 and CDR2: LGHNA and YNFKEQ. The CDR3 covers 17 residues. The V gene end was trimmed by 0 bases and the J gene end by 2 bases; junction bases not matched to a gene: 8. The CDR3 DNA is TGTGCCAGCAGCCAAGATTTGCTAGCGGAAATCACAGATACGCAGTATTTT. The encoded protein is CASSQDLLAEITDTQYF.

The V gene is TRBV24-1, the J gene TRBJ2-7, with 10 bases that match TRBD2. V dropped 6 bases and J dropped 5; count of bases not matched to a gene: 9. This CDR3 has 15 amino acids. Germline V gene lookup returns CDR1 KGHDR and CDR2 SFDVKD. CDR3 coding DNA: TGTGCCACCAGTAAGACTAGCGGGTCCCGGGACGAGCAGTACTTC. This translates into CATSKTSGSRDEQYF.